The following is a TCR beta chain sequence with its context. This sample was taken from a study of blood T cell repertoires in COVID-19. For the study at large: The United States, Italy and Spain supplied acute and convalescent COVID-19 samples.

Clones were read by immunoSEQ multiplex PCR, and TCRdb kept only the in-frame ones, dropping some. The sample includes around 140,000 clones, 76% of them seen just once. This TCR came from an elderly woman with active or convalescent COVID-19. Sequenced: peripheral blood.

CDR3 coding DNA: TGTGCCAGCAGCTTAGTTGCAGGGCTAAATGAAAAACTGTTTTTT. It codes for CASSLVAGLNEKLFF. The chain couples TRBV7-9 to TRBJ1-4; weak D call: TRBD1 (5 bases). The ends were cut back, 1 base at V and 5 bases at J, with 11 bases in the middle. This CDR3 has 15 amino acids. Germline CDR1 and CDR2: SEHNR and FQNEAQ (reference sequence).